This T cell receptor beta chain was found in a study of cytomegalovirus exposure and HLA in healthy donors. The CDR3 covers 14 residues. A multiplex PCR was run with 60 Vbeta primers and 13 Jbeta primers. Sequenced by immunoSEQ multiplex PCR; TCRdb stores in-frame clones only, minus some. The sample contains under 200,000 clones, roughly 80% of which appear only once. The V call is TRBV21-1, the J call TRBJ1-2. TRBV21-1 counts as a pseudogene. The sample was PBMCs. This receptor was taken from a human donor in good health. In nucleotides, the CDR3 is TGTGCCACCCCTCGCCCAGGCGGACTTATGGGCTACACCTTC. Protein: CATPRPGGLMGYTF.